A single T cell receptor (beta chain) is shown here with its context. Generated by immunoSEQ multiplex PCR, the TCRdb table keeps only in-frame clones and is missing some. This sample has about 360,000 clones; roughly 86% occur once, and the top ten carry around 2.9%. Between the trimmed V and J ends, which lost 0 bases and 4 bases, there was a span of 22 bases. Germline V gives CDR1 SNHLY, CDR2 FYNNEI. The CDR3 is made up of 19 amino acids. The data were taken from a study of blood T cell repertoires in COVID-19. Across the study: Sites across the United States, Italy and Spain contributed samples from acute and convalescent COVID-19. PBMCs, B-cell-depleted T cells, or T cells provided the cDNA or gDNA that made up the material.

Sequenced input: peripheral blood. The chain links TRBV2 to TRBJ1-5, with a possible D match to TRBD1 (5 bases). The source of this sequence is a human donor in a cohort sampled during active COVID-19. CDR3 coding DNA: TGTGCCAGCAGTGAAGCAGGAAGAAGGGCCCGGGGGACTAATCAGCCCCAGCATTTT. This encodes CASSEAGRRARGTNQPQHF.